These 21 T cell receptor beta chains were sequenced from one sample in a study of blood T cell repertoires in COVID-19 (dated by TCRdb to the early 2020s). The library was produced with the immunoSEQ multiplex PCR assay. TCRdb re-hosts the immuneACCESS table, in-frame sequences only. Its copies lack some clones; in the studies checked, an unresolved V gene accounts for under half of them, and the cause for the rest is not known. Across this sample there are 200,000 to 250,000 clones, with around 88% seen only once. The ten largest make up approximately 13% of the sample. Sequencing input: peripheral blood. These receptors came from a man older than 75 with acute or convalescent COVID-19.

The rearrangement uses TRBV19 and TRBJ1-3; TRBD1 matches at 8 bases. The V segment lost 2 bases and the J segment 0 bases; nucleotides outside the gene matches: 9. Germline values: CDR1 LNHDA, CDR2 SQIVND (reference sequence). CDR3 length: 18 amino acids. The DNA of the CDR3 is TGTGCCAGTAGTATATCCGGGACAGGCCTGAGCTCTGGAAACACCATATATTTT. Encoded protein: CASSISGTGLSSGNTIYF.

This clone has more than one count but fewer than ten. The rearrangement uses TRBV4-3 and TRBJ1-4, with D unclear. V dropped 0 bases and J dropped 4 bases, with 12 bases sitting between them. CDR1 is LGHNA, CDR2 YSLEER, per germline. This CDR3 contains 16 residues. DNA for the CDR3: TGCGCCAGCAGCCAAGATTGGGGAGAGCTTAATGAAAAACTGTTTTTT. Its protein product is CASSQDWGELNEKLFF.

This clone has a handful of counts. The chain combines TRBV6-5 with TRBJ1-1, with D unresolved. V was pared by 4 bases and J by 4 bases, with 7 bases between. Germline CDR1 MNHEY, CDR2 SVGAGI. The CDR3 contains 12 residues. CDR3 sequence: CASSSPGTEAFF. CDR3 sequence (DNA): TGTGCCAGCAGTTCCCCGGGCACTGAAGCTTTCTTT.

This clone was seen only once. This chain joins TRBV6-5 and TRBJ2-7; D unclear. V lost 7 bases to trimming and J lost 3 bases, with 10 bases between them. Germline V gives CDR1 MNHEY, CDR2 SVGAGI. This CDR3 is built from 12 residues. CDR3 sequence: CASTETGYEQYF. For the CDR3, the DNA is TGTGCCAGCACCGAGACTGGCTACGAGCAGTACTTC.

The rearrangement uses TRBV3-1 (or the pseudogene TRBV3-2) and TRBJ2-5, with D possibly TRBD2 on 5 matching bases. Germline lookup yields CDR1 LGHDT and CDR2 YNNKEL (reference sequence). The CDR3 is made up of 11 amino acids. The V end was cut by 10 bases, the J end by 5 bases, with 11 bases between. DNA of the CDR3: TGTGCCACCTCGGGGTCGGAGACCCAGTACTTC. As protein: CATSGSETQYF.

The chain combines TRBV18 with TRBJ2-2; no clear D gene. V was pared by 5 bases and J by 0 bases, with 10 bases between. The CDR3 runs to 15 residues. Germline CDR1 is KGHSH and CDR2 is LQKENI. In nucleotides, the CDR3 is TGTGCCAGCTCATCTCGACAAACGAACACCGGGGAGCTGTTTTTT. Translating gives CASSSRQTNTGELFF.

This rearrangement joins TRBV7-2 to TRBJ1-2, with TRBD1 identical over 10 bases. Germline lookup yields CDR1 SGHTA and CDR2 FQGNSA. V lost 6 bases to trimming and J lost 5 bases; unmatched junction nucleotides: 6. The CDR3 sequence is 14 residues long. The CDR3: CASSRGQGGYGYTF. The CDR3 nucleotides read TGTGCCAGCAGTCGAGGACAGGGGGGGTATGGCTACACCTTC.

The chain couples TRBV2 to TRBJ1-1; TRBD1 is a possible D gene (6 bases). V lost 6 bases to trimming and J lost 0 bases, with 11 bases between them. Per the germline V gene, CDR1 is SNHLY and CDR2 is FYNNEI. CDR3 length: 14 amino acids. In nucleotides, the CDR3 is TGTGCCAGCAGGACCGGGACACTGAACACTGAAGCTTTCTTT. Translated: CASRTGTLNTEAFF.

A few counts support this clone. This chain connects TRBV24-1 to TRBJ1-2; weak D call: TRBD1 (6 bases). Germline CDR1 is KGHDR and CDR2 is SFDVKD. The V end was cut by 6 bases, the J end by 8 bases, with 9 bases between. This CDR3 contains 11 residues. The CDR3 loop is CATSNRVGYTF. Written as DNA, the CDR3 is TGTGCCACCAGTAACAGGGTAGGCTACACCTTC.

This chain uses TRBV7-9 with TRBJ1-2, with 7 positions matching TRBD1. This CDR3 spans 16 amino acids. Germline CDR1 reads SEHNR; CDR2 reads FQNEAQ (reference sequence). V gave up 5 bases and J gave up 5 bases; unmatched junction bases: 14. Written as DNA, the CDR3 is TGTGCCAGCAGCCTTACAGGGGCGGTCGGGGGATATGGCTACACCTTC. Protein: CASSLTGAVGGYGYTF.

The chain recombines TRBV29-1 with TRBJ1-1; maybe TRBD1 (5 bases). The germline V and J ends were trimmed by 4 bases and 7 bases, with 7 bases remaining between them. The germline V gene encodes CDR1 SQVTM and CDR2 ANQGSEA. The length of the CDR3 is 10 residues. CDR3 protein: CSVGQFEAFF. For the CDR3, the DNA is TGCAGCGTTGGACAGTTTGAAGCTTTCTTT.

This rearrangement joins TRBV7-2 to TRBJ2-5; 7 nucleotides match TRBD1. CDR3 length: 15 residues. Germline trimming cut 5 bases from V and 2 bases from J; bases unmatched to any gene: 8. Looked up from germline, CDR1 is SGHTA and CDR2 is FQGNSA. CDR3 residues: CASSPRTGLQETQYF. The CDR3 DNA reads TGTGCCAGCAGCCCCCGGACAGGTCTACAAGAGACCCAGTACTTC.

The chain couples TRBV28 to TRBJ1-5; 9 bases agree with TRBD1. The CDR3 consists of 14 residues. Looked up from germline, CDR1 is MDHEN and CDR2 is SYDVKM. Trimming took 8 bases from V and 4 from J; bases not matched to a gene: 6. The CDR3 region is CASRPDRGNQPQHF. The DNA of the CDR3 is TGTGCCAGCCGCCCGGACAGGGGAAATCAGCCCCAGCATTTT.

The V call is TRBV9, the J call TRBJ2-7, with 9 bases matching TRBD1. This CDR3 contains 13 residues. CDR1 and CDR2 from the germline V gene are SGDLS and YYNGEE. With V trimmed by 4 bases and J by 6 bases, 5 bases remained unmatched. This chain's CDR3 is CASSTGTGTEQYF. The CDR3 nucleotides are TGTGCCAGCAGCACCGGGACAGGGACCGAGCAGTACTTC.

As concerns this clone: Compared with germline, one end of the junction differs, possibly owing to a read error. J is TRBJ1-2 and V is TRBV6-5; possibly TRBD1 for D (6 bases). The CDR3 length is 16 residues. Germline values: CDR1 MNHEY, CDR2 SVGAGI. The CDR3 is CASSSGQLVSGYDYTF. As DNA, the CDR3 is TGTGCCAGCAGTTCTGGACAGTTGGTCTCGGGTTATGACTACACCTTC.

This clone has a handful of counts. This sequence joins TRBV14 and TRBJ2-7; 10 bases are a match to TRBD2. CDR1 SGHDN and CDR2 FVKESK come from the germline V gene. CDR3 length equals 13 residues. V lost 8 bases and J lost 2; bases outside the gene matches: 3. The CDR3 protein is CASWTSGTYEQYF. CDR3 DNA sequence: TGTGCCAGCTGGACTAGCGGTACCTACGAGCAGTACTTC.

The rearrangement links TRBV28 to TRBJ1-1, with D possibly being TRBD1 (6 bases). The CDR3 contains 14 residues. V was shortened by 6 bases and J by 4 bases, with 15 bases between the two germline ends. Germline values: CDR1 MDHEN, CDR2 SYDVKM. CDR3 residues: CASSNQGMGTEAFF. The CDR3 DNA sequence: TGTGCCAGCAGCAATCAGGGGATGGGCACTGAAGCTTTCTTT.

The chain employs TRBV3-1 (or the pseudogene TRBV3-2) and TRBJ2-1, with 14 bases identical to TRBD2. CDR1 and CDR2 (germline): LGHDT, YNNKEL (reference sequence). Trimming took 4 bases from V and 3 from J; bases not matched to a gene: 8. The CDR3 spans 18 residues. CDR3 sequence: CASSPGTSGSPIYNEQFF. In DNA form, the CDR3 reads TGTGCCAGCAGCCCCGGGACTAGCGGGAGTCCCATCTACAATGAGCAGTTCTTC.

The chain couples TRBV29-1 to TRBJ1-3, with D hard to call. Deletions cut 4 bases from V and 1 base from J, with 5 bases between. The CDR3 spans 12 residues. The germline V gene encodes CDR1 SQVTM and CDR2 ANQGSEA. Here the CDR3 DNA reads TGCAGCGTTGGGCAGTCTGGAAACACCATATATTTT. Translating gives CSVGQSGNTIYF.

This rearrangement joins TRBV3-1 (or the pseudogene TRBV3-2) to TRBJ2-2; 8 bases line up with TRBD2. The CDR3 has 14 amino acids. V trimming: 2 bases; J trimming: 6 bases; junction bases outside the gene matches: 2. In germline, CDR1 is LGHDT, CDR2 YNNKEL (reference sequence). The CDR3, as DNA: TGTGCCAGCAGCCAATTGCGGGAGGCCGGGGAGCTGTTTTTT. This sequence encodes CASSQLREAGELFF.

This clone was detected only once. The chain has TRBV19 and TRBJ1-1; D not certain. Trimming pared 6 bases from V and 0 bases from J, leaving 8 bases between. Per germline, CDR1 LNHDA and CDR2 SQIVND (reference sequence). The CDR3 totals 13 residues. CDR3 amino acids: CASSTSMNTEAFF. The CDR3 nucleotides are TGTGCCAGTAGCACTTCCATGAACACTGAAGCTTTCTTT.